Described below is a single T cell receptor beta chain sequence and its context. Its antigen is not known. Every sample had a minimum of 6.5 million PBMCs isolated. This specimen comes from a study of blood T cells in healthy people across ages. Study-level results: Higher diversity, along with more naive CD4+ cells, distinguished long-lived donors from aged donors.

A second about 6 to 11 cycle PCR used barcoded and J-beta primers. TCRdb processed the 5' RACE reads anew with MiXCR; each CDR3 protein has one entry. The table records 1.5 million to 1.9 million distinct CDR3 sequences, approximately 42% of them present only once. V lost 1 base, J lost 3 bases, and 6 bases stayed unmatched. Germline V gene data show CDR1 as SEHNR and CDR2 as FQNEAQ (reference sequence). The CDR3 runs to 16 residues. The sequenced material came from blood. The receptor was isolated from a woman under 30 in good health. The chain carries TRBV7-9 and TRBJ2-3; 8 nucleotides line up with TRBD2. For the CDR3, the DNA is TGTGCCAGCAGCTTAGGCAGCGGGAGTTTGACAGATACGCAGTATTTT. This codes for CASSLGSGSLTDTQYF.